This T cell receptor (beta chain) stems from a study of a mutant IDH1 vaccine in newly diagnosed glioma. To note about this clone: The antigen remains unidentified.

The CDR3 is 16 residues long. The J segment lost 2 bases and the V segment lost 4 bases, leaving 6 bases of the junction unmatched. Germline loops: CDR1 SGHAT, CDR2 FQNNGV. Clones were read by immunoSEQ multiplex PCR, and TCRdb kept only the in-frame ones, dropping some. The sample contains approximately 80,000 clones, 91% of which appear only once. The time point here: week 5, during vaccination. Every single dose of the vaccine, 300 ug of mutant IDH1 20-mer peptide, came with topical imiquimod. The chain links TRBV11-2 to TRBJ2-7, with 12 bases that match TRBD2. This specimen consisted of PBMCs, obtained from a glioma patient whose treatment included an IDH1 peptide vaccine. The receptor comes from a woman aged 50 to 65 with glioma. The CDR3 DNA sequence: TGTGCCAGCAGCTCGACTAGCGGGAGAGGACCCTACGAGCAGTACTTC. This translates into CASSSTSGRGPYEQYF.